This T cell receptor (beta chain) stems from a study of metastatic and nonmetastatic thyroid tumors. At the level of the study: From malignant and benign thyroid patients, repertoires in blood and in tumor or nodule tissue were compared. Study results and limitations: Significantly greater TCR beta diversity was reportedly found in malignant thyroid tumors than in benign nodules (in blood and tumor).

Thyroid surgery had not been preceded by any treatment in any patient. This CDR3 is 13 amino acids long. From germline, CDR1 is MNHNS and CDR2 SASEGT. In the original workflow: The authors used CDR3 differences across clinicopathological groups to build a distant-metastasis classifier for papillary thyroid cancer. TCRdb re-clonotyped the PCR reads through MiXCR. The V and J calls shown here were made by TCRdb, not taken from the authors' results. In the table there are some 20,000 clones, about 20% of which are singletons. In this sample, this clone turned up once. The antigen is not known. Mismatch with germline at one junction end may stem from a read error.

V usage is TRBV6-1 and J usage is TRBJ2-7; D unclear. The specimen sequenced was adjacent normal tissue. The clonotype originates from a female donor with papillary thyroid cancer or a benign thyroid nodule (not recorded which). Some clones in this sample may be carry-over from other donors' samples. CDR3 amino acids: CATSESQDEEQYF. In DNA, the CDR3 is TGTGCCACCAGTGAAAGTCAGGACGAAGAGCAGTACTTC.